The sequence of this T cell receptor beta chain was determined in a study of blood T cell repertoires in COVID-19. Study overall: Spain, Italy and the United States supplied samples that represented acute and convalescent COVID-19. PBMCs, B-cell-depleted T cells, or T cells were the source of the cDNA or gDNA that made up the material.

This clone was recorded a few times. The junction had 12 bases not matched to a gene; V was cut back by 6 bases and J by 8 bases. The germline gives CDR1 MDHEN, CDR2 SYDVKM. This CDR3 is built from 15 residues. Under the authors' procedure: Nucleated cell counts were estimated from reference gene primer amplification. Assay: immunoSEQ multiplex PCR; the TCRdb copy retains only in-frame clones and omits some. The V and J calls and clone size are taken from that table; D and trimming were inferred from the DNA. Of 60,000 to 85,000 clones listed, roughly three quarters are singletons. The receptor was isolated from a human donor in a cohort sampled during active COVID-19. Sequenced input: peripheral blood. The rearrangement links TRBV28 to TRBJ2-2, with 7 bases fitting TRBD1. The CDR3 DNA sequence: TGTGCCAGCAGACTGACAGGGTGGCTAGCTGGGGAGCTGTTTTTT. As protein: CASRLTGWLAGELFF.